The rows below give T cell receptor beta chains drawn from one sample of a study of blood T cell repertoires in COVID-19. Here immunoSEQ multiplex PCR was the method, and the copy in TCRdb shows in-frame clones only, minus some. The sample lists about 270,000 clones, approximately 85% occurring once. Input material: peripheral blood. Source of these receptors: a woman aged 70-85 years with acute or convalescent COVID-19. CDR3s include the opening cysteine and the closing phenylalanine or tryptophan. Fields, in order: D gene, J gene, clone size, V gene, CDR3 protein, CDR3 DNA. D genes are given only for firm matches. Clone size is given for some rows only: seen once, a few or many times, or a class if the clone is expanded.

>.|TRBJ1-1|.|TRBV4-2
CASSHGRRGTEAFF
TGTGCCAGCAGCCATGGACGGCGGGGCACTGAAGCTTTCTTT
>.|TRBJ1-4|.|TRBV7-9
CASSLAAGQLNEKLFF
TGTGCCAGCAGCTTAGCGGCCGGACAGCTTAATGAAAAACTGTTTTTT
>.|TRBJ1-4|.|TRBV18
CASSRSRVEEKLFF
TGTGCCAGCTCCCGGTCACGGGTCGAAGAAAAACTGTTTTTT
>.|TRBJ1-1|once|TRBV7-9
CASSSHTHTEAFF
TGTGCCAGCAGCTCACACACCCACACTGAAGCTTTCTTT
>TRBD1|TRBJ1-1|.|TRBV27
CASSLNRGGAEAFF
TGTGCCAGCAGTTTAAACAGGGGAGGTGCTGAAGCTTTCTTT
>.|TRBJ1-4|.|TRBV19
CASSPLIGGNEKLFF
TGTGCCAGTAGTCCCCTTATAGGGGGAAATGAAAAACTGTTTTTT
>.|TRBJ1-2|.|TRBV27
CASSLSNGYGYTF
TGTGCCAGCAGTTTATCGAACGGCTATGGCTACACCTTC
>TRBD1|TRBJ1-1|.|TRBV23-1
CASSRDRGQLSNTEAFF
TGCGCCAGCAGTCGGGACAGGGGCCAACTTTCGAACACTGAAGCTTTCTTT
>TRBD1|TRBJ1-2|.|TRBV3-1/TRBV3-2
CASSPTFEGGVRGYTF
TGTGCCAGCAGCCCAACTTTCGAAGGGGGCGTGAGGGGCTACACCTTC
>.|TRBJ2-2|once|TRBV7-3
CASSSGDFGGGELFF
TGTGCCAGCAGCTCCGGGGACTTCGGGGGAGGGGAGCTGTTTTTT
>TRBD2|TRBJ2-7|.|TRBV7-8
CASSLGGDEQYF
TGTGCCAGCAGCTTGGGGGGGGACGAGCAGTACTTC
>.|TRBJ1-2|.|TRBV2
CASRADRNYGYTF
TGTGCCAGCAGGGCCGACAGGAATTATGGCTACACCTTC
>TRBD1|TRBJ2-5|.|TRBV24-1
CATSDPRDRQETQYF
TGTGCCACCAGTGATCCCCGGGACAGGCAAGAGACCCAGTACTTC
>.|TRBJ1-6|.|TRBV19
CASSMKGGENSPLHF
TGTGCCAGTAGTATGAAGGGAGGGGAAAATTCACCCCTCCACTTT
>.|TRBJ1-1|.|TRBV5-1
CASSLQGGNTEAFF
TGCGCCAGCAGCTTGCAGGGAGGGAACACTGAAGCTTTCTTT
>.|TRBJ2-7|.|TRBV27
CASSLLRGYEQYF
TGTGCCAGCAGTTTACTCCGGGGCTACGAGCAGTACTTC
>.|TRBJ2-1|.|TRBV4-1
CASSQAARGGARNEQFF
TGCGCCAGCAGCCAAGCGGCACGTGGCGGGGCTAGAAATGAGCAGTTCTTC
>.|TRBJ1-4|.|TRBV23-1
CASSQICLREEVSEKLFF
TGCGCCAGCAGTCAAATTTGTCTCAGGGAAGAGGTGAGTGAAAAACTGTTTTTT
>.|TRBJ2-7|once|TRBV5-1
CASSLSAQTGEAYEQYF
TGCGCCAGCAGCTTGTCGGCCCAAACAGGGGAGGCCTACGAGCAGTACTTC
>TRBD2|TRBJ2-3|.|TRBV11-2
CASSSGGWAQDTQYF
TGTGCCAGCAGCTCGGGGGGTTGGGCGCAAGATACGCAGTATTTT
>TRBD1|TRBJ1-6|once|TRBV28
CASSLGTGVTPLHF
TGTGCCAGCAGTTTAGGGACAGGGGTTACACCCCTCCACTTT
>.|TRBJ1-2|once|TRBV7-8
CASTAVGGNGYTF
TGTGCCAGCACCGCGGTAGGGGGAAATGGCTACACCTTC
>.|TRBJ1-2|.|TRBV2
CASSELYYGYTF
TGTGCCAGCAGTGAACTCTACTATGGCTACACCTTC
>TRBD1|TRBJ2-1|.|TRBV10-2
CASKQGLANEQFF
TGCGCCAGCAAACAGGGGCTAGCCAATGAGCAGTTCTTC
>.|TRBJ2-7|.|TRBV27
CASSWGGPYEQYF
TGTGCCAGCAGTTGGGGGGGCCCCTACGAGCAGTACTTC
>.|TRBJ2-7|.|TRBV7-9
CASSLAREQYF
TGTGCCAGCAGCTTAGCGCGAGAGCAGTACTTC
>TRBD2|TRBJ2-1|.|TRBV18
CASSRTSGGIPSSYNEQFF
TGTGCCAGCTCAAGGACTAGCGGGGGGATACCGAGCTCCTACAATGAGCAGTTCTTC